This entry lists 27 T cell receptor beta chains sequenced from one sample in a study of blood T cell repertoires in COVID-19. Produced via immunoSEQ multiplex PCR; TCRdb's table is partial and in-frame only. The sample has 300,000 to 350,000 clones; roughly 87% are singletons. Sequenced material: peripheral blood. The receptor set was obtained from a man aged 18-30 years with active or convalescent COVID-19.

The CDR3 spells CASSVGQGAATEAFF. The CDR3 DNA sequence: TGTGCCAGCAGCGTAGGGCAGGGCGCGGCCACTGAAGCTTTCTTT. The chain employs TRBV9 and TRBJ1-1; the D gene is possibly TRBD1 (5 bases). Germline V gene lookup returns CDR1 SGDLS and CDR2 YYNGEE. Deletions cut 0 bases from V and 4 bases from J, with 13 bases between. This CDR3 comprises 15 residues.

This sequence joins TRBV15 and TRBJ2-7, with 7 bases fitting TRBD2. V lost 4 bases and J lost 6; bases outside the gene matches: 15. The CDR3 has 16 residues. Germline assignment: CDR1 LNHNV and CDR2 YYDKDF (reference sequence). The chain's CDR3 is CATSNGWRGGYGEQYF. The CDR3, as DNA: TGTGCCACCAGCAACGGCTGGAGGGGAGGGTATGGCGAGCAGTACTTC.

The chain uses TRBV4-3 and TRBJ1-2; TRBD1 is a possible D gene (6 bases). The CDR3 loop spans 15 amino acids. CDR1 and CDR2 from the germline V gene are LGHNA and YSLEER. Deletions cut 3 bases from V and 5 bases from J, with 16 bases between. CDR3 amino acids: CASSQEQGRSYGYTF. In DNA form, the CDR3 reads TGCGCCAGCAGCCAGGAGCAGGGGAGAAGTTATGGCTACACCTTC.

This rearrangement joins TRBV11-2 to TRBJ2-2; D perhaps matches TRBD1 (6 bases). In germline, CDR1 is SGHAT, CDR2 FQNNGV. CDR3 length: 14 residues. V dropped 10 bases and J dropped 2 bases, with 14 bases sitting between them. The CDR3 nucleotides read TGTGCCACCACAACCGGGACAAACACCGGGGAGCTGTTTTTT. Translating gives CATTTGTNTGELFF.

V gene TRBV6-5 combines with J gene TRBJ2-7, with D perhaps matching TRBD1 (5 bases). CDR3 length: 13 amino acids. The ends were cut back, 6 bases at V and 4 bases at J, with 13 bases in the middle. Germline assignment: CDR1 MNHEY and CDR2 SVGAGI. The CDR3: CASRSVGQYEQYF. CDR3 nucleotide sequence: TGTGCCAGCAGGTCAGTGGGGCAGTACGAGCAGTACTTC.

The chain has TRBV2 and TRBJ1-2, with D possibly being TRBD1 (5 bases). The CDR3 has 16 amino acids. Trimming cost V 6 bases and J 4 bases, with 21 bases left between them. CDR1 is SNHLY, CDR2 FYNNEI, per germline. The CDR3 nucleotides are TGTGCCAGCAGGTTACAGGAGACAGCCTATCTCTATGGCTACACCTTC. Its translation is CASRLQETAYLYGYTF.

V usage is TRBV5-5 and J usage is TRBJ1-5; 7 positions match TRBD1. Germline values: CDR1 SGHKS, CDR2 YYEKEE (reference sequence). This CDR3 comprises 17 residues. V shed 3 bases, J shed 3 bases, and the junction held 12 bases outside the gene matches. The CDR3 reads CASSSLMTTGDNQPQHF. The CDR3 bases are TGTGCCAGCAGCTCCCTTATGACCACAGGGGACAATCAGCCCCAGCATTTT.

The CDR3 region has the DNA TGCGCCAGCAGCTTAGGGGTTAGCGGGTACGAGCAGTACTTC. The encoded protein is CASSLGVSGYEQYF. The gene calls are TRBV5-1 and TRBJ2-7, with 7 bases lining up with TRBD2. This CDR3 has 14 residues. CDR1 SGHRS and CDR2 YFSETQ come from the germline V gene. The V and J ends lost 2 bases and 4 bases, in that order; junction bases with no gene match: 6.

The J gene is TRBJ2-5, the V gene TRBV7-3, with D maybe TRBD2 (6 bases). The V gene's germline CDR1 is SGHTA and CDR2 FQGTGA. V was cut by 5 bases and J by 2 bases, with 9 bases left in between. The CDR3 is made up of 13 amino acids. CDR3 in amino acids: CASSPTRQETQYF. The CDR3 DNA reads TGTGCCAGCAGCCCGACTAGGCAAGAGACCCAGTACTTC. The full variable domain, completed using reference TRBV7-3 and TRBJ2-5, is GAGVSQTPSNKVTEKGKYVELRCDPISGHTALYWYRQSLGQGPEFLIYFQGTGAADDSGLPNDRFFAVRPEGSVSTLKIQRTERGDSAVYLCASSPTRQETQYFGPGTRLLVL.

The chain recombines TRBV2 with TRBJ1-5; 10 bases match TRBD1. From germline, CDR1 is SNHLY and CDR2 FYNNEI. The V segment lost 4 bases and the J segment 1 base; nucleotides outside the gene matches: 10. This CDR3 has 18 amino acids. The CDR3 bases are TGTGCCAGCAGTGCGGGACAGGGGCCCGGTTGGAGCAATCAGCCCCAGCATTTT. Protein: CASSAGQGPGWSNQPQHF.

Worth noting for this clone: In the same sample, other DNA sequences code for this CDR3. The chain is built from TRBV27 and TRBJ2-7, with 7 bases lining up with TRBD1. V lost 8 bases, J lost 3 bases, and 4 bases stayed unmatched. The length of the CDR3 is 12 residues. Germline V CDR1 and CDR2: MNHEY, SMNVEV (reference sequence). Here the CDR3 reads CASRDRVYEQYF. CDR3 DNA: TGTGCCAGCCGCGACAGGGTCTACGAGCAGTACTTC.

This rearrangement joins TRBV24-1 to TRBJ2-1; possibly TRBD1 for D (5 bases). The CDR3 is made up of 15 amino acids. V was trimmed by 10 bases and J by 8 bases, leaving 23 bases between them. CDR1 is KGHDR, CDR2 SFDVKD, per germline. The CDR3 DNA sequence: TGTGCCACTACGGGCGGTGGGATTGGGGCGGATGAGCAGTTCTTC. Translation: CATTGGGIGADEQFF.

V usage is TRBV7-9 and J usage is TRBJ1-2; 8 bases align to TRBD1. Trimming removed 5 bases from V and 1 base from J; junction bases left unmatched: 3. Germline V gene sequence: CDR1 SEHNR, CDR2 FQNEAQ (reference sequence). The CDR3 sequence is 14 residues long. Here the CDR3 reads CASSLDRGNYGYTF. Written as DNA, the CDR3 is TGTGCCAGCAGCCTCGACAGGGGTAACTATGGCTACACCTTC.

The CDR3 protein is CASSLADDGGNTIYF. In DNA, the CDR3 is TGTGCCAGCAGCTTGGCGGATGACGGAGGAAACACCATATATTTT. This chain joins TRBV11-3 and TRBJ1-3; D uncertain. Germline V gene lookup returns CDR1 SGHNT and CDR2 YENEEA. V was shortened by 3 bases and J by 4 bases, with 13 bases between the two germline ends. This CDR3 region has 15 residues.

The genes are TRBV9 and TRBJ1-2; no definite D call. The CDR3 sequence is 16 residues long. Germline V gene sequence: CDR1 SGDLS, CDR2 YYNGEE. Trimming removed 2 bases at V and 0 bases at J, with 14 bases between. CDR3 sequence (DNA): TGTGCCAGCAGCGTTGGAGGGTTCTCAGCTAACTATGGCTACACCTTC. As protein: CASSVGGFSANYGYTF.

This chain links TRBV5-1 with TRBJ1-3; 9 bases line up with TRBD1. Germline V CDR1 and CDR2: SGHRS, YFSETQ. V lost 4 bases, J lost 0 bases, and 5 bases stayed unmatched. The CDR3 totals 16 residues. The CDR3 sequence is CASSHGTGNSGNTIYF. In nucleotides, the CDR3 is TGCGCCAGCAGCCACGGGACAGGGAACTCTGGAAACACCATATATTTT.

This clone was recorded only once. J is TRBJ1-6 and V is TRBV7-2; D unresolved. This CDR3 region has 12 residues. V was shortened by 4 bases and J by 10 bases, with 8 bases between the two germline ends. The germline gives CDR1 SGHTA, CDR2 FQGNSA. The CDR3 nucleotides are TGTGCCAGCAGCTACCTGGCCTCACCCCTCCACTTT. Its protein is CASSYLASPLHF. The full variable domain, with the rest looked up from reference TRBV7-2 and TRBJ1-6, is GAGVSQSPSNKVTEKGKDVELRCDPISGHTALYWYRQSLGQGLEFLIYFQGNSAPDKSGLPSDRFSAERTGGSVSTLTIQRTQQEDSAVYLCASSYLASPLHFGNGTRLTVT.

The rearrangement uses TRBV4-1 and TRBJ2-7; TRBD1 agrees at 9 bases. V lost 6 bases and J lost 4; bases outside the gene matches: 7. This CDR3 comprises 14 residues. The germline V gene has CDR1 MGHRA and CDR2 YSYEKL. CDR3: CASSLTGGGYEQYF. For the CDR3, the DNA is TGCGCCAGCAGTCTAACAGGGGGCGGATACGAGCAGTACTTC.

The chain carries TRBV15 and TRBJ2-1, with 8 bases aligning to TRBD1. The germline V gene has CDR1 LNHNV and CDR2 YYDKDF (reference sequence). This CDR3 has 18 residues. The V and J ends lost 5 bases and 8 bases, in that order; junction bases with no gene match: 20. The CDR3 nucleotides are TGTGCCACCAGCCGCCTATTCGGGACAGGCCAAAAAGGCGATGAGCAGTTCTTC. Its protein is CATSRLFGTGQKGDEQFF. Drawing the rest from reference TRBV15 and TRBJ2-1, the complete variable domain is DAMVIQNPRYQVTQFGKPVTLSCSQTLNHNVMYWYQQKSSQAPKLLFHYYDKDFNNEADTPDNFQSRRPNTSFCFLDIRSPGLGDTAMYLCATSRLFGTGQKGDEQFFGPGTRLTVL.

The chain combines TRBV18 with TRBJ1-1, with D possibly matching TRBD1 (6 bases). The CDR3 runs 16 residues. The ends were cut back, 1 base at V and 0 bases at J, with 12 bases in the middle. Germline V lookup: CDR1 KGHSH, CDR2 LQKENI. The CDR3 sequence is CASSPLTGSMNTEAFF. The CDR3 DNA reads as TGTGCCAGCTCACCACTAACAGGGTCCATGAACACTGAAGCTTTCTTT.

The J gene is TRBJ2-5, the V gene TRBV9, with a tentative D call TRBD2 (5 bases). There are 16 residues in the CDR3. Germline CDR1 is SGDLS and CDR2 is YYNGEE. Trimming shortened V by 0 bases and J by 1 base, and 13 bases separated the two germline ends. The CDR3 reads CASSVVGADPQETQYF. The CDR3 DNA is TGTGCCAGCAGCGTAGTAGGAGCGGATCCCCAAGAGACCCAGTACTTC.

The CDR3 DNA follows: TGTGCCAGCAGTCAAGGTTTCTTACAGGCTAACTATGGCTACACCTTC. Its translation: CASSQGFLQANYGYTF. The chain links TRBV6-2 or TRBV6-3 to TRBJ1-2; a weak D match, TRBD1 (5 bases). Germline V gene lookup returns CDR1 MNHEY and CDR2 SVGEGT. The CDR3 extends over 16 amino acids. Trimming shortened V by 5 bases and J by 0 bases, and 16 bases separated the two germline ends.

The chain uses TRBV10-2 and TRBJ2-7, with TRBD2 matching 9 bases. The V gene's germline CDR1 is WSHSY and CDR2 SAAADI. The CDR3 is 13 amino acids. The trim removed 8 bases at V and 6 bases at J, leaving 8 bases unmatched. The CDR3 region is CASWGGRASEQYF. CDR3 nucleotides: TGCGCCAGCTGGGGCGGGAGGGCCAGCGAGCAGTACTTC.

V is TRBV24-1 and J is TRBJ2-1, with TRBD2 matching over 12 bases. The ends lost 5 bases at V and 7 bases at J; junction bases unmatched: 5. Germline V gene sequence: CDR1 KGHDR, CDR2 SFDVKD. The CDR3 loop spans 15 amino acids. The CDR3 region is CATSAWTSGKNEQFF. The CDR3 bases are TGTGCCACCAGTGCTTGGACTAGCGGGAAGAATGAGCAGTTCTTC.

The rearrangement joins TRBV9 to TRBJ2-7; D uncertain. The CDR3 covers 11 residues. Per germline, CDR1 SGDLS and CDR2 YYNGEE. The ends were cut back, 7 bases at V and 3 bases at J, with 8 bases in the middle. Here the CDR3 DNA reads TGTGCCAGCTCCCCCGGCTACGAGCAGTACTTC. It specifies CASSPGYEQYF.

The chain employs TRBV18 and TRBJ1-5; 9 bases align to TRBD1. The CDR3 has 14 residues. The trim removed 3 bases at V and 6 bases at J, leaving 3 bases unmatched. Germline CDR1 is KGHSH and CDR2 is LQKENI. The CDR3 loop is CASSPGTGLQPQHF. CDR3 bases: TGTGCCAGCTCACCCGGGACAGGGCTTCAGCCCCAGCATTTT.

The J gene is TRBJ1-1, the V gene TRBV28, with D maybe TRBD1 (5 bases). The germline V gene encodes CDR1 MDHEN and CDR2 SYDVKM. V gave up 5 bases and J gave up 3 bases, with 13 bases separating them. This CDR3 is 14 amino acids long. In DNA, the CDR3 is TGTGCCAGCAGTGGGGACTGGGGGGACACTGAAGCTTTCTTT. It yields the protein CASSGDWGDTEAFF.